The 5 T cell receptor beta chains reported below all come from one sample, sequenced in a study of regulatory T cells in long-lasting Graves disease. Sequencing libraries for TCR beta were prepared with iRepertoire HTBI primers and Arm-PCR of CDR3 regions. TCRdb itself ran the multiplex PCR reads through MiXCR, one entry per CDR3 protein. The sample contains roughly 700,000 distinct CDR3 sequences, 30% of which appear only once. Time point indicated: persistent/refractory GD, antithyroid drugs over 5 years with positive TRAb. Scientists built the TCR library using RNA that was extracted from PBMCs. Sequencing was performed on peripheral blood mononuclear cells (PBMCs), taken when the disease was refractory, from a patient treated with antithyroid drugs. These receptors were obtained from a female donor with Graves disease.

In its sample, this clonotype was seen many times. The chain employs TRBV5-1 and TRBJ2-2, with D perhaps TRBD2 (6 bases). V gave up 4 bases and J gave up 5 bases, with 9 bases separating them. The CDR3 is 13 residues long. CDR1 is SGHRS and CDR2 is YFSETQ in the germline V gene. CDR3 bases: TGCGCCAGCAGCCGTGGGACTACCGGGGAGCTGTTTTTT. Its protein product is CASSRGTTGELFF.

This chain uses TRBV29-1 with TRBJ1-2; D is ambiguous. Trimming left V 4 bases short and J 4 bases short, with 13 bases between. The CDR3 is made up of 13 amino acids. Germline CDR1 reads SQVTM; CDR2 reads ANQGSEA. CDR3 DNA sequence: TGCAGCGTTGTCGAGGGCGCGAGCTATGGCTACACCTTC. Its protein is CSVVEGASYGYTF.

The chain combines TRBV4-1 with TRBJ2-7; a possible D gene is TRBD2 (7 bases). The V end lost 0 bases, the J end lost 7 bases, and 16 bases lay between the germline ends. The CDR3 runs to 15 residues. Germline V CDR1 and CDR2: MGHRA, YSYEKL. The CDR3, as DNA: TGCGCCAGCAGCCAAGAAGGGTGGGGGCGGGAGGAGCAGTACTTC. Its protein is CASSQEGWGREEQYF.

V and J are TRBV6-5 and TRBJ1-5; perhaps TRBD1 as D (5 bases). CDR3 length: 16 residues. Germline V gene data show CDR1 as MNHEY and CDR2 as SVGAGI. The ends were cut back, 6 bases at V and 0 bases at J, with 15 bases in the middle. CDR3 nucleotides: TGTGCCAGCAGCTACCCCAGGGCGAATAGCAATCAGCCCCAGCATTTT. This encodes CASSYPRANSNQPQHF.

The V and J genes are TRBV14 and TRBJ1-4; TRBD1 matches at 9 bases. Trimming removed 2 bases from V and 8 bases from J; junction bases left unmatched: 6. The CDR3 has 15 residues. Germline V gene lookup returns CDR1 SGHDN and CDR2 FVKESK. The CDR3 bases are TGTGCCAGCAGCCAATCAACAGGGGGCAAGGAAAAACTGTTTTTT. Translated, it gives CASSQSTGGKEKLFF.